The 14 T cell receptor beta chains given below trace back to one sample, sequenced in a study of blood T cell repertoires in COVID-19. Assay used: immunoSEQ multiplex PCR; TCRdb lists only in-frame clones, some missing. In the table there are 250,000 to 350,000 clones, around 90% of which are singletons. The specimen was peripheral blood. The receptors shown here come from a woman between 45 and 60 years old who had recovered from COVID-19.

The chain employs TRBV5-5 and TRBJ2-7; 8 positions agree with TRBD1. Per the germline V gene, CDR1 is SGHKS and CDR2 is YYEKEE (reference sequence). Trimming removed 5 bases from V and 4 bases from J; junction bases left unmatched: 5. The CDR3 covers 13 residues. This chain's CDR3 is CASSYGQGYEQYF. CDR3 DNA sequence: TGTGCCAGCAGTTACGGACAGGGTTACGAGCAGTACTTC.

V usage is TRBV30 and J usage is TRBJ2-7, with TRBD1 matching over 7 bases. V lost 8 bases and J lost 1; bases outside the gene matches: 8. Germline V gives CDR1 GTSNPN, CDR2 SVGIG (reference sequence). There are 13 residues in the CDR3. CDR3 amino acids: CAAAIQGSYEQYF. The CDR3 nucleotides are TGTGCCGCCGCAATACAGGGGTCCTACGAGCAGTACTTC.

This chain joins TRBV3-1 (or the pseudogene TRBV3-2) and TRBJ2-2, with 7 positions matching TRBD1. J lost 1 base, V lost 3 bases, and 11 bases had no gene match. Germline values: CDR1 LGHDT, CDR2 YNNKEL (reference sequence). The CDR3 totals 18 residues. CDR3 residues: CASSHLRSGGVNTGELFF. CDR3 in DNA: TGTGCCAGCAGCCATCTGAGGTCAGGGGGTGTGAACACCGGGGAGCTGTTTTTT.

The V and J genes are TRBV30 and TRBJ2-3, with D maybe TRBD1 (5 bases). Deletions cut 2 bases from V and 3 bases from J, with 15 bases between. Germline CDR1 is GTSNPN and CDR2 is SVGIG (reference sequence). This CDR3 is built from 15 residues. The CDR3 is CAWSRISAGTDTQYF. CDR3 bases: TGTGCCTGGAGTCGGATATCGGCAGGGACAGATACGCAGTATTTT.

The chain links TRBV18 to TRBJ2-1, with 11 positions matching TRBD1. V trimming: 3 bases; J trimming: 7 bases; junction bases outside the gene matches: 8. Germline values: CDR1 KGHSH, CDR2 LQKENI. This CDR3 contains 16 residues. CDR3 bases: TGTGCCAGCTCACCTGGACCGGGACAGGGGGTAAATGAGCAGTTCTTC. Translated, it gives CASSPGPGQGVNEQFF.

This sequence joins TRBV10-3 and TRBJ2-7; TRBD2 agrees at 15 bases. The germline CDR1 and CDR2 sequences are ENHRY and SYGVKD. CDR3 length equals 15 residues. V was pared by 4 bases and J by 6 bases, with 4 bases of the junction left unmatched. The CDR3 spells CAISVGTSGRLEQYF. CDR3 coding DNA: TGTGCCATCAGTGTTGGGACTAGCGGGAGGCTCGAGCAGTACTTC.

The V call is TRBV10-3, the J call TRBJ1-4; TRBD1 is a possible D gene (5 bases). Trimming took 4 bases from V and 7 from J, leaving 16 bases between them. This CDR3 is built from 15 residues. Germline loops: CDR1 ENHRY, CDR2 SYGVKD. The CDR3 loop is CAISVSAREGEKLFF. CDR3 coding DNA: TGTGCCATCAGTGTGTCCGCCAGGGAAGGTGAAAAACTGTTTTTT.

In its sample, this clone was seen a few times. The chain is built from TRBV27 and TRBJ1-6; 8 bases map to TRBD1. Germline V gene data show CDR1 as MNHEY and CDR2 as SMNVEV (reference sequence). CDR3 length equals 15 residues. V dropped 6 bases and J dropped 5; count of bases not matched to a gene: 6. CDR3 sequence reads: CASRLGQVHNSPLHF. The CDR3 region has the DNA TGTGCCAGCAGACTGGGACAGGTGCATAATTCACCCCTCCACTTT.

This chain connects TRBV28 to TRBJ1-2; 10 nucleotides line up with TRBD1. The V gene's germline CDR1 is MDHEN and CDR2 SYDVKM. This CDR3 comprises 15 residues. The V gene end was trimmed by 6 bases and the J gene end by 1 base; junction bases not matched to a gene: 5. CDR3 in DNA: TGTGCCAGCAGCACAGGACAGGGGGTTAACTATGGCTACACCTTC. Translation gives CASSTGQGVNYGYTF.

CDR3 loop: CASSFRAGGYTF. The CDR3 bases are TGTGCCAGCAGTTTCAGGGCAGGGGGCTACACCTTC. This rearrangement joins TRBV12-3 or TRBV12-4 to TRBJ1-2, with D perhaps matching TRBD1 (5 bases). CDR3 length: 12 residues. The V and J ends lost 3 bases and 8 bases respectively, with 10 bases between them.

The chain carries TRBV2 and TRBJ1-1; possibly TRBD1 for D (5 bases). The CDR3 contains 14 residues. Germline-derived CDR1 and CDR2 are SNHLY and FYNNEI. Trimming removed 7 bases at V and 0 bases at J, with 12 bases between. The CDR3: CASTVEGVNTEAFF. For the CDR3, the DNA is TGTGCCAGCACCGTGGAAGGGGTGAACACTGAAGCTTTCTTT.

J is TRBJ1-2 and V is TRBV3-1 (or the pseudogene TRBV3-2), with 8 bases aligning to TRBD1. This CDR3 comprises 14 residues. In germline, CDR1 is LGHDT, CDR2 YNNKEL (reference sequence). Trimming at V came to 4 bases and at J to 2 bases, leaving 3 bases not matched to a gene. For the CDR3, the DNA is TGTGCCAGCAGCCTCGGACAGGGCAACTATGGCTACACCTTC. Translated: CASSLGQGNYGYTF.

J is TRBJ1-1 and V is TRBV6-2 or TRBV6-3, with D unclear. Germline V gene lookup returns CDR1 MNHEY and CDR2 SVGEGT. The CDR3 runs to 12 residues. Deletions cut 5 bases from V and 1 base from J, with 5 bases between. For the CDR3, the DNA is TGTGCCAGCAGTCGTAGGAACACTGAAGCTTTCTTT. Its translation: CASSRRNTEAFF.

The chain employs TRBV7-2 and TRBJ1-2, with unresolved D. V lost 4 bases to trimming and J lost 1 base, with 10 bases between them. The CDR3 runs to 14 residues. Germline assignment: CDR1 SGHTA and CDR2 FQGNSA. The CDR3 loop reads CASSSRGLNYGYTF. DNA of the CDR3: TGTGCCAGCAGCTCCCGGGGTCTTAACTATGGCTACACCTTC.